A single TCR beta chain is shown here with its context. Its antigen is undetermined. The data were obtained in a study of T cell responses to AZD1222 COVID-19 vaccine. Findings of the study overall: The CD4 TCRs associated with vaccination extended across spike and predominated at 160-218 and 743-854. Rises in breadth and depth of Spike-specific TCRs came after two AZD1222 doses.

The method was immunoSEQ multiplex PCR; TCRdb's version includes in-frame clones alone and lacks a portion of them. The sample consists of around 160,000 clones, roughly nine tenths of them appearing once. Germline CDR1 LNHDA, CDR2 SQIVND (reference sequence). The CDR3 is made up of 13 amino acids. Trimming stripped 6 bases from V and 1 base from J, with 10 bases between. The TCR comes from an adult in good health. Sequences were derived from peripheral blood, sampled on day 0 of AZD1222 vaccination. The chain couples TRBV19 to TRBJ2-7; tentative D call: TRBD1 (6 bases). The CDR3 DNA is TGTGCCAGTAGGCCCAGGGGTTCCTACGAGCAGTACTTC. Translating it yields CASRPRGSYEQYF.